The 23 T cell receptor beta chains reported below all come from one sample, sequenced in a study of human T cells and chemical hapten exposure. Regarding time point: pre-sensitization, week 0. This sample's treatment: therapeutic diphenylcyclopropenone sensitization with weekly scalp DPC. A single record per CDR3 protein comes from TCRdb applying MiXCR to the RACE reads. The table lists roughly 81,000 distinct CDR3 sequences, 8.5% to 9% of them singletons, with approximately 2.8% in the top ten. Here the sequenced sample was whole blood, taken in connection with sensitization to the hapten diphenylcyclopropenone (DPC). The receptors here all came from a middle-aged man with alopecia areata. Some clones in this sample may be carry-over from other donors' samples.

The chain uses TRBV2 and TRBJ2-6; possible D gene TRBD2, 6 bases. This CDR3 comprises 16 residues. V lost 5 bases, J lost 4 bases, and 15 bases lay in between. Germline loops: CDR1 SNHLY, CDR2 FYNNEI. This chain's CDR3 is CASSLPGGMGANVLTF. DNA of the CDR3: TGTGCCAGCAGTTTGCCCGGGGGTATGGGGGCCAACGTCCTGACTTTC.

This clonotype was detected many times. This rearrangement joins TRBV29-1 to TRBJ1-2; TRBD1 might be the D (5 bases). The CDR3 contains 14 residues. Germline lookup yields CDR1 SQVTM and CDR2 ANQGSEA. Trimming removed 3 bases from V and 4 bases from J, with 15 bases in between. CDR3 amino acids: CSVDGEGYSYGYTF. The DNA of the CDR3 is TGCAGCGTTGATGGGGAGGGGTACAGCTATGGCTACACCTTC.

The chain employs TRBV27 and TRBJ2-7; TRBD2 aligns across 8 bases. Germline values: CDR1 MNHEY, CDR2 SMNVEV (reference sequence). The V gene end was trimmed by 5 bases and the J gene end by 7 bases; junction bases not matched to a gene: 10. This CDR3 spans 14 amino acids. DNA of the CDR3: TGTGCCAGCAGTAGCGGGAGATGGACGCAAGAGCAGTACTTC. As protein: CASSSGRWTQEQYF.

DNA for the CDR3: TGTGCCAGCAGCCTTAGCGGGAGCGGGACAGATACGCAGTATTTT. Translation gives CASSLSGSGTDTQYF. This chain joins TRBV4-2 and TRBJ2-3; TRBD2 matches 9 bases. V shed 4 bases and J 3 bases; nucleotides not matched to a gene: 5. The germline CDR1 and CDR2 sequences are LGHNA and YNFKEQ. The CDR3 spans 15 residues.

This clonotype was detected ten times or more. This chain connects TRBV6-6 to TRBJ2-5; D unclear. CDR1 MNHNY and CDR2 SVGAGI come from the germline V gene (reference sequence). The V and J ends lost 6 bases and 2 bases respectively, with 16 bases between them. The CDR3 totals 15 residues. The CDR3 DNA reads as TGTGCCAGCAGGTCGGTCGGGCTTCGACAAGAGACCCAGTACTTC. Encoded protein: CASRSVGLRQETQYF.

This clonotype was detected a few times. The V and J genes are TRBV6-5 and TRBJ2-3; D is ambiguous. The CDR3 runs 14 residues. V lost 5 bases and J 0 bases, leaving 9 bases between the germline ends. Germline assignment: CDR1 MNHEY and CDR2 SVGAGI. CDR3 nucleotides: TGTGCCAGCAGTCGGAGCCATAGCACAGATACGCAGTATTTT. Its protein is CASSRSHSTDTQYF.

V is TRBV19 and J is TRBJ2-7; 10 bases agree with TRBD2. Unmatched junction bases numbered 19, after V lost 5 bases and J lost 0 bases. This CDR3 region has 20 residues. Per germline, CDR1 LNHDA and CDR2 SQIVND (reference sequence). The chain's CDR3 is CASSLAPLAGGQLFSYEQYF. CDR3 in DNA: TGTGCCAGTAGTCTCGCTCCATTAGCGGGAGGCCAATTATTCTCCTACGAGCAGTACTTC.

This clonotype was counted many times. CDR3 region: CSVEGWDSGKRGDTQYF. In DNA form, the CDR3 reads TGCAGCGTTGAAGGTTGGGATAGCGGAAAGCGGGGAGATACGCAGTATTTT. This chain connects TRBV29-1 to TRBJ2-3, with 7 bases matching TRBD2. Germline lookup yields CDR1 SQVTM and CDR2 ANQGSEA. The CDR3 is 17 residues long. Trimming removed 1 base from V and 5 bases from J; junction bases left unmatched: 15.

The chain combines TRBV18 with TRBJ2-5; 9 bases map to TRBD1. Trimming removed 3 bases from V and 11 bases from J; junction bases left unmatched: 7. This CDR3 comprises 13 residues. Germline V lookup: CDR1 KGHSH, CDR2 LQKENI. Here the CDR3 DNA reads TGTGCCAGCTCACCCCCGGGACAGGGAGTTCAGTACTTC. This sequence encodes CASSPPGQGVQYF.

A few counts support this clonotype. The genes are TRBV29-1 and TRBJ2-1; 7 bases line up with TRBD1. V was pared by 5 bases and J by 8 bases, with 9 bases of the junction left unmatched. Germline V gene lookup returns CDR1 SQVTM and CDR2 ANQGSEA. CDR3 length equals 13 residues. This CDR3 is CSVSSLGTDEQFF. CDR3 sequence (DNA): TGCAGCGTTTCCAGCCTGGGGACAGATGAGCAGTTCTTC.

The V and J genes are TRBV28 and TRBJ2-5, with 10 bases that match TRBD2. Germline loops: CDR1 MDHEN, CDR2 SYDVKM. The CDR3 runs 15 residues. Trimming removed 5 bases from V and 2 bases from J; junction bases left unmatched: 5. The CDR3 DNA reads TGTGCCAGCAGTCTAGCGGGAGCGGCGCAAGAGACCCAGTACTTC. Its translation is CASSLAGAAQETQYF.

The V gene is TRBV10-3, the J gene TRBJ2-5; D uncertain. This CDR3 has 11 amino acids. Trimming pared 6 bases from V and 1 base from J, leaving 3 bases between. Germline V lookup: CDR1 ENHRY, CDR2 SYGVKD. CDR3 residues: CAIRIQETQYF. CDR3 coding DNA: TGTGCCATCAGGATCCAAGAGACCCAGTACTTC.

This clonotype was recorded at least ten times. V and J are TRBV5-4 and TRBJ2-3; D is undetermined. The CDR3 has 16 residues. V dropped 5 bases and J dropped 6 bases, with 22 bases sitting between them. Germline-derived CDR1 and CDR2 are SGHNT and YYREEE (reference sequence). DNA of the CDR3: TGTGCCAGCAGGATGGCGGTGGGCCGCGCCGGGGATACGCAGTATTTT. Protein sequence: CASRMAVGRAGDTQYF.

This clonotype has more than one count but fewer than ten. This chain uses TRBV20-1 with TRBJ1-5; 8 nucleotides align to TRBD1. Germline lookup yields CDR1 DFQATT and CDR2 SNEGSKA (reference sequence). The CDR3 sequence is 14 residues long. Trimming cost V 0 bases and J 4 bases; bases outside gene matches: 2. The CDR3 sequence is CSAREGTGNQPQHF. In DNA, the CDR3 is TGCAGTGCTAGAGAGGGGACAGGTAATCAGCCCCAGCATTTT.

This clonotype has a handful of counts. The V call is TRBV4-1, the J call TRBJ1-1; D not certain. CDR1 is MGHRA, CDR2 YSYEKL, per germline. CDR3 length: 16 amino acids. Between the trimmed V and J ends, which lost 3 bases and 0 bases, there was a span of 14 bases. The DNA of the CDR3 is TGCGCCAGCAGCCACCGGAGGGAGCGAATGAACACTGAAGCTTTCTTT. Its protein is CASSHRRERMNTEAFF.

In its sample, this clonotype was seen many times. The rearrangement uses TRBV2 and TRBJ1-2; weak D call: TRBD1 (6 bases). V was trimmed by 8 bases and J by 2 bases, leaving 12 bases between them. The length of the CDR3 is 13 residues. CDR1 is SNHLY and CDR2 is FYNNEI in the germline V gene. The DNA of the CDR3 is TGTGCCAGCCTCCGGACAGAAAACTATGGCTACACCTTC. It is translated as CASLRTENYGYTF.

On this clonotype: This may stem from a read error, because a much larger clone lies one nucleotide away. The CDR3 sequence: CSARSNRDPGTQNDLKNGNRPQHF. Here the CDR3 DNA reads TGCAGTGCTAGATCCAACCGGGACCCGGGAACCCAAAATGATTTAAAAAACGGCAATCGGCCCCAGCATTTT. The J gene is TRBJ1-5, the V gene TRBV20-1; D is possibly TRBD1 (5 bases). CDR1 DFQATT and CDR2 SNEGSKA come from the germline V gene (reference sequence). This CDR3 is built from 24 residues.

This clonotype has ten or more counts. CDR3 protein: CASSQTQGGNQPQHF. CDR3 DNA: TGTGCCAGCAGCCAAACTCAGGGAGGCAATCAGCCCCAGCATTTT. The chain recombines TRBV3-1 with TRBJ1-5, with TRBD1 as a possible D gene (5 bases). Germline CDR1 LGHDT, CDR2 YNNKEL (reference sequence). V gave up 2 bases and J gave up 2 bases, with 10 bases separating them. This CDR3 has 15 residues.

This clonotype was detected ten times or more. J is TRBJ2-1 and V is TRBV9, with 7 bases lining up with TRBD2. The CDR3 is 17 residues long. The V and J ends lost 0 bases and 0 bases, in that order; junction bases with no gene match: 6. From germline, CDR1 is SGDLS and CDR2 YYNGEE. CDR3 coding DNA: TGTGCCAGCAGCGTAGCCCTAGCGGAGAGCTCCTACAATGAGCAGTTCTTC. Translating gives CASSVALAESSYNEQFF.

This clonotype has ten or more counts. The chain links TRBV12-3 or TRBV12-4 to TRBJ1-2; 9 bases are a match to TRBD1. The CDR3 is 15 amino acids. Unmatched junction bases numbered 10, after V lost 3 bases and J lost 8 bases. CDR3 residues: CASSFGDRGYSGYTF. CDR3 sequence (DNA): TGTGCCAGCAGTTTCGGCGACAGGGGGTACAGCGGCTACACCTTC.

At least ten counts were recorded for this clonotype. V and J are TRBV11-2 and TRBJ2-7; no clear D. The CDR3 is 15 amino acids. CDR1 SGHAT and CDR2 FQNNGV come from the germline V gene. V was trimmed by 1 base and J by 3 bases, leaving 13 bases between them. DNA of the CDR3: TGTGCCAGCAGCTTAGGTCCGAACCCAGACTACGAGCAGTACTTC. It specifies CASSLGPNPDYEQYF.

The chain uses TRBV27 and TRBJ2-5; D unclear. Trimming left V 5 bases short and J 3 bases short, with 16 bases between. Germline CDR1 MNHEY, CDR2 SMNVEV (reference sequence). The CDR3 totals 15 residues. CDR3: CASSPPPVPKETQYF. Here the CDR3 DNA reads TGTGCCAGCAGTCCGCCCCCGGTTCCCAAAGAGACCCAGTACTTC.

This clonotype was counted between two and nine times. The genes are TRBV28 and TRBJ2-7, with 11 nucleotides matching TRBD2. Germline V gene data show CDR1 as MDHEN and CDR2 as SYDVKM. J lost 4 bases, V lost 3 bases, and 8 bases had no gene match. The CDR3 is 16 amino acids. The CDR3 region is CASSLGGTSGSYEQYF. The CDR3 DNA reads TGTGCCAGCAGTTTGGGCGGGACTAGCGGCAGTTACGAGCAGTACTTC.